These 8 T cell receptor beta chains were all obtained from the same sample, sequenced in a study of T cell repertoires in cytomegalovirus infection. TCRdb re-called the reads through MiXCR, storing one row per CDR3 protein. This table holds about 210,000 distinct CDR3 sequences, under 8.5% found once. Input material: PBMCs. The receptor set was obtained from a human donor in good health (CMV status not recorded). Some clones in this sample may be carry-over from other donors' samples.

In its sample, this clonotype was seen many times. The chain couples TRBV7-6 to TRBJ1-1; no clear D gene. V was trimmed by 5 bases and J by 0 bases, leaving 10 bases between them. Germline V gene sequence: CDR1 SGHVS, CDR2 FNYEAQ. CDR3 length: 14 amino acids. The CDR3 protein is CASSPSGLNTEAFF. The CDR3 region has the DNA TGTGCCAGCAGCCCGTCTGGCTTGAACACTGAAGCTTTCTTT.

This clonotype was detected many times. V gene TRBV7-8 combines with J gene TRBJ1-1; D is undetermined. Per the germline V gene, CDR1 is SGHVS and CDR2 is FQNEAQ. CDR3 length equals 12 residues. V was trimmed by 5 bases and J by 10 bases, leaving 14 bases between them. The CDR3 nucleotides are TGTGCCAGCAGCCTATCACTTTTGGGAGCTTTCTTT. Protein product: CASSLSLLGAFF.

The rearrangement links TRBV29-1 to TRBJ2-3; a possible D gene is TRBD2 (6 bases). CDR3 length: 15 amino acids. From germline, CDR1 is SQVTM and CDR2 ANQGSEA. V gave up 0 bases and J gave up 6 bases, with 16 bases separating them. DNA of the CDR3: TGCAGCGTTGAAGATTTCCCCGGGGGTTCCGATACGCAGTATTTT. It translates to CSVEDFPGGSDTQYF.

This clonotype was recorded at least ten times. The rearrangement joins TRBV14 to TRBJ1-1; no clear D gene. Germline V gene lookup returns CDR1 SGHDN and CDR2 FVKESK. This CDR3 is built from 14 residues. Trimming cost V 2 bases and J 3 bases, with 10 bases left between them. CDR3 amino acids: CASSQSTADTEAFF. For the CDR3, the DNA is TGTGCCAGCAGCCAATCGACGGCTGACACTGAAGCTTTCTTT.

This clonotype was observed many times. The CDR3 DNA sequence: TGTGCCAGCAGCCGGGGGGCTTACTCCTACGAGCAGTACTTC. It translates to CASSRGAYSYEQYF. The chain employs TRBV14 and TRBJ2-7; D possibly uses TRBD1 or TRBD2 (6 bases each). Germline loops: CDR1 SGHDN, CDR2 FVKESK. The CDR3 runs to 14 residues. Trimming left V 4 bases short and J 0 bases short, with 10 bases between.

At least ten counts were recorded for this clonotype. The V and J genes are TRBV7-6 and TRBJ2-7; a weak D match, TRBD1 (6 bases). Germline V lookup: CDR1 SGHVS, CDR2 FNYEAQ. V dropped 4 bases and J dropped 6 bases, with 13 bases sitting between them. This CDR3 has 13 amino acids. The CDR3 sequence is CASSSTGFSEQYF. The DNA of the CDR3 is TGTGCCAGCAGCTCAACAGGGTTTTCCGAGCAGTACTTC.

This clonotype was detected ten times or more. CDR3 loop: CASNQHGTPAPAGGRVDTQYF. Written as DNA, the CDR3 is TGTGCCAGCAATCAACACGGGACACCAGCCCCAGCGGGGGGGCGGGTGGATACGCAGTATTTT. V gene TRBV12-3 or TRBV12-4 combines with J gene TRBJ2-3; 10 positions match TRBD2. The CDR3 has 21 residues. The V gene end was trimmed by 7 bases and the J gene end by 6 bases; junction bases not matched to a gene: 28.

This clonotype was found many times. The chain joins TRBV29-1 to TRBJ1-5, with 7 bases matching TRBD1. CDR1 is SQVTM and CDR2 is ANQGSEA in the germline V gene. The CDR3 sequence is 14 residues long. V trimming: 6 bases; J trimming: 2 bases; junction bases outside the gene matches: 7. CDR3 sequence reads: CSVKMGTGNQPQHF. CDR3 nucleotides: TGCAGCGTGAAGATGGGGACAGGCAATCAGCCCCAGCATTTT.